This T cell receptor beta chain came from a study of CD8 T cells in ankylosing spondylitis. This clonotype was observed many times. Antigen unknown. Broader study findings: Peripheral blood held disease-linked clones only at relatively low frequency, and these were CD8+.

TCRdb reprocessed the 5' RACE reads with MiXCR, giving one entry per CDR3 protein. The sample has about 300,000 distinct CDR3 sequences, 11% seen once. The CDR3 has 16 amino acids. Germline CDR1 and CDR2: SGHRS and YFSETQ. Trimming removed 0 bases at V and 1 base at J, with 11 bases between. The chain recombines TRBV5-1 with TRBJ2-1; tentatively, D is TRBD2 (5 bases). The TCR sequence derives from a female donor with ankylosing spondylitis or in good health (not recorded which). The sample was blood, either unsorted or a sorted T cell fraction (not recorded which). CDR3 in amino acids: CASSLGAGPSYNEQFF. Here the CDR3 DNA reads TGCGCCAGCAGCTTGGGTGCGGGTCCTTCCTACAATGAGCAGTTCTTC.